These 17 T cell receptor beta chains were all obtained from the same sample, sequenced in a study of cytomegalovirus exposure and HLA in healthy donors. Produced via immunoSEQ multiplex PCR; TCRdb's table is partial and in-frame only. The sample records about 200,000 clones, 75% to 85% being singletons. The specimen was PBMCs. Receptors originate from a woman aged 25-40 years in good health and CMV-seropositive.

In this sample, this clone turned up many times. The chain is built from TRBV5-6 and TRBJ2-7; no definite D call. The V end was cut by 1 base, the J end by 4 bases, with 12 bases between. Germline lookup yields CDR1 SGHDT and CDR2 YYEEEE. CDR3 size: 14 residues. The CDR3 region is CASSLWQAGYEQYF. CDR3 in DNA: TGTGCCAGCAGCTTGTGGCAGGCTGGTTACGAGCAGTACTTC.

The chain has TRBV7-9 and TRBJ2-2, with 9 bases aligning to TRBD1. Germline CDR1 and CDR2: SEHNR and FQNEAQ (reference sequence). The CDR3 has 15 amino acids. J was trimmed by 6 bases and V by 2 bases; bases with no gene match: 4. The CDR3 is CASSLRDRVAGELFF. The CDR3 bases are TGTGCCAGCAGCTTAAGGGACAGGGTTGCCGGGGAGCTGTTTTTT.

This clone was counted only a few times. CDR3 sequence (DNA): TGTGCCAGTAGTATAGATCGGGGTGAGCCTAATCAGCCCCAGCATTTT. Protein sequence: CASSIDRGEPNQPQHF. The genes are TRBV19 and TRBJ1-5, with D uncertain. Germline V gene sequence: CDR1 LNHDA, CDR2 SQIVND (reference sequence). V was trimmed by 0 bases and J by 4 bases, leaving 13 bases between them. This CDR3 has 16 amino acids.

V usage is TRBV6-5 and J usage is TRBJ1-1; D possibly corresponds to TRBD1 (5 bases). The CDR3 covers 13 residues. V lost 6 bases and J 9 bases, leaving 17 bases between the germline ends. The germline gives CDR1 MNHEY, CDR2 SVGAGI. The CDR3 DNA reads TGTGCCAGCAGGAACTCGTCGGGGGGGAAAGCTTTCTTT. Translating it yields CASRNSSGGKAFF.

The chain recombines TRBV6-5 with TRBJ2-7; the D gene is possibly TRBD2 (5 bases). From germline, CDR1 is MNHEY and CDR2 SVGAGI. The CDR3 contains 16 residues. With 0 bases removed from V and 1 base from J, the gap between germline ends came to 13 bases. The CDR3 protein is CASSYSVSGGSYEQYF. As DNA, the CDR3 is TGTGCCAGCAGTTACTCGGTTTCTGGAGGATCCTACGAGCAGTACTTC.

This clone showed up just a few times. J is TRBJ2-2 and V is TRBV6-5; no reliable D call. Germline loops: CDR1 MNHEY, CDR2 SVGAGI. V shed 7 bases and J shed 6 bases, with 6 bases lying between them. CDR3 size: 11 residues. CDR3 loop: CASTSSGELFF. The CDR3 nucleotides read TGTGCCAGCACCAGTTCCGGGGAGCTGTTTTTT.

In DNA, the CDR3 is TGTGCCAGCAGTTCTACAGGGGGCTCGTACGAGCAGTACTTC. The encoded protein is CASSSTGGSYEQYF. J is TRBJ2-7 and V is TRBV27, with 9 nucleotides matching TRBD1. Germline lookup yields CDR1 MNHEY and CDR2 SMNVEV (reference sequence). V gave up 4 bases and J gave up 4 bases; unmatched junction bases: 5. CDR3 size: 14 residues.

As regards this clone: Within the sample, other DNA sequences also encode this same CDR3. J is TRBJ2-7 and V is TRBV27; a possible D gene is TRBD2 (7 bases). The CDR3 has 15 amino acids. Germline CDR1 reads MNHEY; CDR2 reads SMNVEV (reference sequence). Trimming took off 7 bases at V and 4 bases at J, with 20 bases between the two ends. CDR3 sequence: CASTPGGGSLYEQYF. CDR3 bases: TGTGCCAGCACCCCTGGGGGCGGGAGTCTTTACGAGCAGTACTTC.

This chain joins TRBV4-1 and TRBJ2-6; the match to TRBD1 covers 9 bases. Per the germline V gene, CDR1 is MGHRA and CDR2 is YSYEKL. V shed 4 bases and J 0 bases; nucleotides not matched to a gene: 4. This CDR3 comprises 17 residues. The CDR3: CASSPGQGYSGANVLTF. Here the CDR3 DNA reads TGCGCCAGCAGCCCGGGACAGGGATACTCTGGGGCCAACGTCCTGACTTTC.

This clone was picked up many times. The chain employs TRBV28 and TRBJ2-5; 9 nucleotides agree with TRBD1. Germline V CDR1 and CDR2: MDHEN, SYDVKM. The CDR3 runs 15 residues. The V gene end was trimmed by 8 bases and the J gene end by 5 bases; junction bases not matched to a gene: 12. CDR3 sequence (DNA): TGTGCCAGCCTAGGGGGACAGGGAGATGGTGAGACCCAGTACTTC. Translated, it gives CASLGGQGDGETQYF.

The V and J genes are TRBV7-6 and TRBJ2-2; 8 bases are shared with TRBD2. The CDR3 runs 18 residues. The J segment lost 2 bases and the V segment lost 1 base, leaving 9 bases of the junction unmatched. The germline CDR1 and CDR2 sequences are SGHVS and FNYEAQ. The CDR3 coding sequence is TGTGCCAGCAGCTTAGAAGTGCCGGGGGGGTTAAACACCGGGGAGCTGTTTTTT. Protein: CASSLEVPGGLNTGELFF.

The rearrangement joins TRBV5-1 to TRBJ2-1; 7 bases are shared with TRBD1. CDR3 length equals 15 residues. With V trimmed by 3 bases and J by 10 bases, 13 bases remained unmatched. Germline CDR1 reads SGHRS; CDR2 reads YFSETQ. The CDR3 bases are TGCGCCAGCAGCTCAGGGCCTTTGACAGGGATGGAGCAGTTCTTC. It is translated as CASSSGPLTGMEQFF.

This clone has a single count. The V gene is TRBV27, the J gene TRBJ1-1; maybe TRBD1 (6 bases). Between the trimmed V and J ends, which lost 6 bases and 7 bases, there was a span of 15 bases. Germline CDR1 is MNHEY and CDR2 is SMNVEV (reference sequence). The CDR3 runs to 13 residues. The CDR3 loop is CASSPGTTFEAFF. The CDR3 DNA is TGTGCCAGCAGCCCCGGGACAACCTTTGAAGCTTTCTTT.

The rearrangement uses TRBV30 and TRBJ1-5; 9 nucleotides agree with TRBD1. This CDR3 has 15 amino acids. Trimming cost V 2 bases and J 7 bases; bases outside gene matches: 9. In germline, CDR1 is GTSNPN, CDR2 SVGIG (reference sequence). CDR3 protein: CAWSTGQGIMQPQHF. Written as DNA, the CDR3 is TGTGCCTGGAGTACGGGACAGGGTATAATGCAGCCCCAGCATTTT.

About this clone itself: Other DNA sequences within the sample encode an identical CDR3. The chain carries TRBV27 and TRBJ1-1; 7 nucleotides agree with TRBD1. Germline CDR1 MNHEY, CDR2 SMNVEV (reference sequence). J gave up 0 bases and V 2 bases, and 3 bases lay outside the gene matches. The CDR3 contains 15 residues. The CDR3 bases are TGTGCCAGCAGTTTAAGGACAGGAATGAACACTGAAGCTTTCTTT. Translated, it gives CASSLRTGMNTEAFF.

The chain uses TRBV28 and TRBJ2-7; TRBD1 matches 7 bases. This CDR3 region has 15 residues. The germline CDR1 and CDR2 sequences are MDHEN and SYDVKM. V gave up 4 bases and J gave up 3 bases; unmatched junction bases: 9. In DNA, the CDR3 is TGTGCCAGCAGTTCACGGACAGGAGCCGTCTACGAGCAGTACTTC. This encodes CASSSRTGAVYEQYF. Drawing the rest from reference TRBV28 and TRBJ2-7, the complete variable domain is DVKVTQSSRYLVKRTGEKVFLECVQDMDHENMFWYRQDPGLGLRLIYFSYDVKMKEKGDIPEGYSVSREKKERFSLILESASTNQTSMYLCASSSRTGAVYEQYFGPGTRLTVT.

This clone has a single count. The chain joins TRBV15 to TRBJ2-2; no clear D gene. Per the germline V gene, CDR1 is LNHNV and CDR2 is YYDKDF (reference sequence). Trimming pared 0 bases from V and 0 bases from J, leaving 8 bases between. CDR3 length: 16 amino acids. In DNA, the CDR3 is TGTGCCACCAGCAGAGATATGGCTGCGAACACCGGGGAGCTGTTTTTT. It codes for CATSRDMAANTGELFF.